This paragraph covers one T cell receptor (beta chain) sequence. The sample contains more than one DNA sequence encoding this CDR3. This entry belongs to a study of control samples from healthy donors and cancer patients. The CDR3 consists of 14 residues. Germline V gives CDR1 LGHNA, CDR2 YSLEER. Between the trimmed V and J ends, which lost 1 base and 2 bases, there was a span of 9 bases. Clones were sequenced by immunoSEQ multiplex PCR, and TCRdb holds only the in-frame ones, with some missing. The top ten hold more than 6% of the sample, which has roughly 400,000 clones, about 93% seen once. The chain carries TRBV4-3 and TRBJ2-7, with TRBD1 as a possible D gene (6 bases). Specimen: PBMCs. This sequence originates from a man in his forties or fifties with head and neck cancer. The CDR3 is CASSQGTGPYEQYF. DNA for the CDR3: TGCGCCAGCAGCCAAGGAACAGGGCCCTACGAGCAGTACTTC.